The present TCR beta chain was sequenced within a study of T cells in Graves' hyperthyroidism and ophthalmopathy. Between the trimmed V and J ends, which lost 1 base and 3 bases, there was a span of 8 bases. This CDR3 spans 13 amino acids. The germline gives CDR1 SGHRS, CDR2 YFSETQ. With a duration under 2 months, the hyperthyroidism was newly diagnosed in patients aged 18 to 65. In its sample, this clonotype was seen many times. What it recognizes is unknown. Study observations and caveats: Before onset, ophthalmopathy was predicted by the model a median around 6 months earlier. Most clonotypes expanded in the thyroid (above 0.001) were also present in blood. A model of 13 V-J pairs discriminated ophthalmopathy from stable hyperthyroidism.

Researchers took RNA transcripts and amplified the TCR beta CDR3 regions from them. The TCR CDR3 was amplified in a first-round RT-PCR using the HTBI primer set. MiXCR was run by TCRdb on the multiplex PCR reads, yielding one entry per CDR3 protein. This sample yields 450,000 to 700,000 distinct CDR3 sequences, of which about half are seen a single time; around 7.7% belongs to the top ten. The sequenced material came from peripheral blood or thyroid tissue (not recorded which). This sequence was found in a woman younger than 30 with Graves' hyperthyroidism. The chain links TRBV5-1 to TRBJ2-7, with a tentative D call TRBD2 (5 bases). CDR3 in amino acids: CASSLLGDYEQYF. For the CDR3, the DNA is TGCGCCAGCAGCTTGTTGGGAGACTACGAGCAGTACTTC.